This paragraph covers one T cell receptor (beta chain) sequence. Other DNA sequences in this sample translate to the same CDR3. Source study methods: Reference gene primer amplification gave estimated nucleated cell counts. Libraries were prepared by immunoSEQ multiplex PCR; TCRdb keeps only in-frame clonotypes and omits some of them. Clonal size and the V and J genes are those of that table, whereas D and trimming came from the DNA. The table records more than 70,000 clones, 85% to 90% of them present only once. The data belong to a study of blood T cell repertoires in COVID-19. Study context: Specimens from acute and convalescent COVID-19 originated in the United States, Italy and Spain. PBMCs, B-cell-depleted T cells, or T cells were the source of the cDNA or gDNA that made up the material.

V was shortened by 3 bases and J by 1 base, with 6 bases between the two germline ends. Germline V gives CDR1 SQVTM, CDR2 ANQGSEA. The CDR3 loop spans 12 amino acids. The receptor comes from a woman aged 80 or older in a cohort sampled during active or convalescent COVID-19. The sequenced sample was peripheral blood. The chain carries TRBV29-1 and TRBJ1-1; D uncertain. The CDR3 DNA reads TGCAGCGTTGATCGCGGGAACACTGAAGCTTTCTTT. It yields the protein CSVDRGNTEAFF.